These 11 T cell receptor beta chains share one sample of origin, sequenced in a study of T cell repertoires in cytomegalovirus infection. MiXCR, run by TCRdb on the reads, gives a single entry per CDR3 protein. The sample has under 120,000 distinct CDR3 sequences, approximately 45% seen once. Antigens of these TCRs are unknown. The sequencing here drew on CD8+ T cells from cultured PBMCs, taken from culture after CMV antigen stimulation. The receptors shown here come from a human donor in good health (CMV status not recorded). Some clones in this sample may be carry-over from other donors' samples.

This chain joins TRBV19 and TRBJ2-3; no firm D call. Germline V gene data show CDR1 as LNHDA and CDR2 as SQIVND (reference sequence). Trimming took off 5 bases at V and 2 bases at J, with 8 bases between the two ends. The CDR3 length is 13 residues. The CDR3 protein is CASSGVNTDTQYF. Here the CDR3 DNA reads TGTGCCAGTAGTGGGGTAAACACAGATACGCAGTATTTT.

This clonotype has a single count. The chain carries TRBV27 and TRBJ1-5; no definite D call. Germline CDR1 reads MNHEY; CDR2 reads SMNVEV (reference sequence). The CDR3 has 12 residues. V lost 0 bases, J lost 8 bases, and 5 bases lay in between. CDR3 region: CASSLSGKPQHF. The CDR3 nucleotides read TGTGCCAGCAGTTTATCGGGGAAGCCCCAGCATTTT.

The V gene is TRBV27, the J gene TRBJ2-2; no definite D call. Trimming removed 8 bases at V and 0 bases at J, with 10 bases between. CDR3 length equals 14 residues. Germline V gene sequence: CDR1 MNHEY, CDR2 SMNVEV (reference sequence). CDR3 DNA: TGTGCCAGCTCAAATAGCCCGAACACCGGGGAGCTGTTTTTT. Its protein is CASSNSPNTGELFF.

The chain uses TRBV28 and TRBJ2-3; the D gene is possibly TRBD1 (5 bases). Germline V CDR1 and CDR2: MDHEN, SYDVKM. CDR3 size: 14 residues. With 5 bases removed from V and 4 bases from J, the gap between germline ends came to 13 bases. In DNA form, the CDR3 reads TGTGCCAGCAGTAGGAATCAGGGATCAGATACGCAGTATTTT. Translated, it gives CASSRNQGSDTQYF.

This clonotype was seen at least ten times. The V call is TRBV5-6, the J call TRBJ2-1; 9 bases align to TRBD1. V shed 7 bases and J 10 bases; nucleotides not matched to a gene: 6. Germline V CDR1 and CDR2: SGHDT, YYEEEE. This CDR3 spans 12 amino acids. The CDR3 DNA reads as TGTGCCAGCTCCACAGGGGGCCCGGAGCAGTTCTTC. This sequence encodes CASSTGGPEQFF.

This clonotype was observed a few times. The J gene is TRBJ2-1, the V gene TRBV10-3; TRBD2 matches at 7 bases. V trimming: 4 bases; J trimming: 6 bases; junction bases outside the gene matches: 3. Germline V gene data show CDR1 as ENHRY and CDR2 as SYGVKD. The CDR3 length is 13 residues. CDR3 in amino acids: CAISASGVNEQFF. The CDR3 bases are TGTGCCATCAGTGCAAGCGGGGTCAATGAGCAGTTCTTC.

The rearrangement joins TRBV19 to TRBJ2-1, with TRBD1 matching over 7 bases. V lost 1 base and J lost 2; bases outside the gene matches: 2. The CDR3 contains 15 residues. Germline-derived CDR1 and CDR2 are LNHDA and SQIVND (reference sequence). CDR3 residues: CASSIGGQAYNEQFF. In nucleotides, the CDR3 is TGTGCCAGTAGTATAGGCGGACAGGCCTACAATGAGCAGTTCTTC.

The V call is TRBV12-3 or TRBV12-4, the J call TRBJ2-2; D uncertain. The CDR3 totals 13 residues. Trimming left V 3 bases short and J 4 bases short, with 6 bases between. CDR3: CASSFGPTGELFF. The CDR3 DNA follows: TGTGCCAGCAGTTTCGGGCCCACCGGGGAGCTGTTTTTT.

The V call is TRBV6-1, the J call TRBJ2-3; 7 bases are a match to TRBD1. The CDR3 runs 15 residues. After removal of 6 bases from V and 5 bases from J, the junction contained 11 bases not matched to a gene. CDR1 and CDR2 (germline): MNHNS, SASEGT. The CDR3 region has the DNA TGTGCCAGCAGACCCGGACAGGTGGGGGAAGATACGCAGTATTTT. It yields the protein CASRPGQVGEDTQYF.

The chain links TRBV12-3 or TRBV12-4 to TRBJ2-3; perhaps TRBD2 as D (7 bases). The CDR3 runs 14 residues. The V end was cut by 3 bases, the J end by 6 bases, with 13 bases between. CDR3 bases: TGTGCCAGCAGTTTTTTGGGGGGGCCGGATACGCAGTATTTT. It is translated as CASSFLGGPDTQYF.

This clonotype was recorded a few times. This rearrangement joins TRBV7-9 to TRBJ2-7, with D possibly matching TRBD1 (6 bases). Per the germline V gene, CDR1 is SEHNR and CDR2 is FQNEAQ (reference sequence). Trimming took 5 bases from V and 1 from J, leaving 9 bases between them. CDR3 length equals 13 residues. The CDR3 sequence: CASSPRGSYEQYF. In nucleotides, the CDR3 is TGTGCCAGCAGCCCGAGGGGGTCCTACGAGCAGTACTTC.